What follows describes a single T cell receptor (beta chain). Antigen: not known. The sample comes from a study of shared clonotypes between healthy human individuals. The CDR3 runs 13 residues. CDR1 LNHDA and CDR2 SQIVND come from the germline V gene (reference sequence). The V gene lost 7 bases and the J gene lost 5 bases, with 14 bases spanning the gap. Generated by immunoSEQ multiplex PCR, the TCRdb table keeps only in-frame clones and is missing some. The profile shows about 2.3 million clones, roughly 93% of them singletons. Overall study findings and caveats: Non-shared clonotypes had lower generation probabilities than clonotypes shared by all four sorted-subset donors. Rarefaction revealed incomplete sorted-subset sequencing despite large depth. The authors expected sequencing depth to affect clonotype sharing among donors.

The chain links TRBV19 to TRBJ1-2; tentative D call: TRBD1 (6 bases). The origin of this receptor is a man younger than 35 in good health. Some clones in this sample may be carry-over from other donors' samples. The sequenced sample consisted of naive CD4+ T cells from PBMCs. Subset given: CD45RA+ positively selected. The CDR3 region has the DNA TGTGCCAGTACCACGGGGGCAGGATATGGCTACACCTTC. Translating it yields CASTTGAGYGYTF.